These 21 T cell receptor beta chains originate from one sample sequenced in a study of T cell changes during pregnancy in multiple sclerosis. Sequencing was performed with immunoSEQ multiplex PCR; in TCRdb, only in-frame clones are kept and a portion is missing. The sample has about 89,000 clones; around 94% are singletons. Specimen: peripheral blood, collected in the third trimester of pregnancy. These receptors were taken from a female donor with multiple sclerosis, enrolled in a pregnancy study.

The count of this clone is one. The rearrangement links TRBV2 to TRBJ2-3, with TRBD2 identical over 7 bases. Unmatched junction bases numbered 9, after V lost 6 bases and J lost 3 bases. Per the germline V gene, CDR1 is SNHLY and CDR2 is FYNNEI. The CDR3 sequence is 15 residues long. The CDR3 DNA reads as TGTGCCAGCAGCGCGGAAAGAGCGGGAACAGATACGCAGTATTTT. It specifies CASSAERAGTDTQYF.

The chain recombines TRBV10-3 with TRBJ1-1; possible D gene TRBD1, 5 bases. V lost 6 bases to trimming and J lost 0 bases, with 11 bases between them. CDR1 is ENHRY and CDR2 is SYGVKD in the germline V gene. The CDR3 is made up of 14 amino acids. In DNA, the CDR3 is TGTGCCATCAGCGGGGGTCTGATGAACACTGAAGCTTTCTTT. It is translated as CAISGGLMNTEAFF.

This clone was recorded only once. The V gene is TRBV6-5, the J gene TRBJ2-2, with D perhaps matching TRBD2 (5 bases). Between the trimmed V and J ends, which lost 0 bases and 7 bases, there was a span of 6 bases. The CDR3 contains 13 residues. CDR1 is MNHEY, CDR2 SVGAGI, per germline. The CDR3: CASSYSGVGELFF. CDR3 nucleotides: TGTGCCAGCAGTTACTCCGGGGTCGGGGAGCTGTTTTTT.

V usage is TRBV11-1 and J usage is TRBJ2-1, with 7 bases aligning to TRBD2. After removal of 4 bases from V and 7 bases from J, the junction contained 19 bases not matched to a gene. The CDR3 is 18 residues long. Germline CDR1 SGHAT, CDR2 FQDESV (reference sequence). The CDR3 spells CASSSRGGLGGSVNEQFF. In DNA form, the CDR3 reads TGTGCCAGCAGCTCACGGGGTGGACTGGGCGGGAGTGTAAATGAGCAGTTCTTC.

J is TRBJ2-1 and V is TRBV5-8; 10 bases line up with TRBD1. The length of the CDR3 is 16 residues. Trimming cost V 4 bases and J 6 bases; bases outside gene matches: 10. Germline loops: CDR1 SGHTS, CDR2 YDEGEE. This CDR3 reads CASSLRRTGGINEQFF. The CDR3 nucleotides are TGTGCCAGCAGCCTACGCCGGACAGGGGGGATCAATGAGCAGTTCTTC.

The gene calls are TRBV28 and TRBJ2-7; D is unresolved. This CDR3 is 12 amino acids long. V was pared by 4 bases and J by 3 bases, with 7 bases between. Germline V gene sequence: CDR1 MDHEN, CDR2 SYDVKM. The CDR3 sequence: CASSSPRYEQYF. The CDR3 DNA sequence: TGTGCCAGCAGTTCCCCTCGCTACGAGCAGTACTTC.

The chain joins TRBV6-4 to TRBJ1-5; TRBD1 matches 7 bases. The CDR3 has 14 amino acids. CDR1 and CDR2 from the germline V gene are MRHNA and SNTAGT. With 3 bases clipped from V and 7 bases from J, the junction kept 6 bases outside the gene matches. Here the CDR3 DNA reads TGTGCCAGCAGTGAGTCAGGGGGTAACCAGCCCCAGCATTTT. Translating gives CASSESGGNQPQHF.

The chain recombines TRBV4-3 with TRBJ2-5; the D gene is possibly TRBD2 (6 bases). Trimming removed 1 base at V and 1 base at J, with 13 bases between. This CDR3 comprises 16 residues. Per the germline V gene, CDR1 is LGHNA and CDR2 is YSLEER. CDR3 protein: CASSQAVGGLQETQYF. The CDR3 nucleotides read TGCGCCAGCAGCCAAGCGGTGGGAGGACTCCAAGAGACCCAGTACTTC.

The genes are TRBV7-9 and TRBJ2-3; 9 bases fit TRBD2. The CDR3 totals 15 residues. The germline gives CDR1 SEHNR, CDR2 FQNEAQ (reference sequence). Germline trimming cut 6 bases from V and 3 bases from J; bases unmatched to any gene: 7. CDR3 amino acids: CASSHSGSATDTQYF. In DNA, the CDR3 is TGTGCCAGCAGTCATAGCGGGAGCGCGACAGATACGCAGTATTTT.

J is TRBJ1-5 and V is TRBV27; the match to TRBD1 covers 9 bases. Per the germline V gene, CDR1 is MNHEY and CDR2 is SMNVEV (reference sequence). J was trimmed by 3 bases and V by 5 bases; bases with no gene match: 14. This CDR3 region has 18 residues. CDR3 DNA sequence: TGTGCCAGCAGTACCGTATTTGGGACAGGGAAACTCAATCAGCCCCAGCATTTT. Residues: CASSTVFGTGKLNQPQHF.

The chain recombines TRBV7-8 with TRBJ1-1, with no clear D. Trimming shortened V by 4 bases and J by 7 bases, and 10 bases separated the two germline ends. CDR1 and CDR2 (germline): SGHVS, FQNEAQ. The CDR3 runs 12 residues. As DNA, the CDR3 is TGTGCCAGCAGCTGGGCAGAGGGTGAAGCTTTCTTT. It translates to CASSWAEGEAFF.

The chain carries TRBV4-1 and TRBJ2-1, with TRBD1 identical over 9 bases. This CDR3 has 16 residues. Germline V gene lookup returns CDR1 MGHRA and CDR2 YSYEKL. Unmatched junction bases numbered 12, after V lost 5 bases and J lost 7 bases. This CDR3 is CASSLRPGQGNNEQFF. For the CDR3, the DNA is TGCGCCAGCAGCTTACGACCGGGACAGGGTAATAATGAGCAGTTCTTC.

Points on this clone: An end of the junction differs from the germline gene, which may be a read error. The chain uses TRBV5-1 and TRBJ2-5, with a weak D call TRBD1 (6 bases). Germline assignment: CDR1 SGHRS and CDR2 YFSETQ. The CDR3 covers 14 residues. CDR3 loop: CASNLAGASETQYF. The CDR3 nucleotides are TGCGCCAGCAACTTGGCAGGGGCATCCGAGACCCAGTACTTC.

V usage is TRBV28 and J usage is TRBJ2-7; D ambiguous. Germline CDR1 is MDHEN and CDR2 is SYDVKM. Trimming removed 6 bases at V and 5 bases at J, with 14 bases between. The CDR3 has 13 amino acids. Here the CDR3 reads CASRLPENHEQYF. The CDR3 DNA reads as TGTGCCAGCAGGCTACCGGAGAATCACGAGCAGTACTTC.

The V gene is TRBV2, the J gene TRBJ1-2; D is perhaps TRBD1 (5 bases). The CDR3 has 14 residues. Germline V lookup: CDR1 SNHLY, CDR2 FYNNEI. Trimming pared 3 bases from V and 3 bases from J, leaving 11 bases between. The CDR3 bases are TGTGCCAGCAGTGAGGGGCAGGCTTACTATGGCTACACCTTC. As protein: CASSEGQAYYGYTF.

This clone showed up just a few times. The chain recombines TRBV21-1 with TRBJ2-7; the tabulated D call, TRBD1, remains unverified against the DNA. TRBV21-1 is classified as a pseudogene. This CDR3 is 15 amino acids long. DNA for the CDR3: TGTGCCAGCAGCAAGGCGGACAGGGGAGTGTACGAGCAGTACTTC. This gives the protein CASSKADRGVYEQYF.

The chain has TRBV7-2 and TRBJ1-3, with TRBD1 matching over 8 bases. V shed 5 bases, J shed 0 bases, and the junction held 15 bases outside the gene matches. Germline V lookup: CDR1 SGHTA, CDR2 FQGNSA. The CDR3 extends over 19 amino acids. CDR3 in amino acids: CASSRSAGQVSLSGNTIYF. DNA of the CDR3: TGTGCCAGCAGCCGTAGTGCGGGACAGGTCTCACTCTCTGGAAACACCATATATTTT.

The V and J genes are TRBV27 and TRBJ1-1; D might be TRBD1 (5 bases). CDR3 length: 13 amino acids. The V end lost 5 bases, the J end lost 6 bases, and 13 bases lay between the germline ends. Germline lookup yields CDR1 MNHEY and CDR2 SMNVEV (reference sequence). In DNA, the CDR3 is TGTGCCAGCAGTAGAGGGACTGACCCTGAAGCTTTCTTT. It specifies CASSRGTDPEAFF.

The gene calls are TRBV11-2 and TRBJ2-7; 7 positions match TRBD2. Per the germline V gene, CDR1 is SGHAT and CDR2 is FQNNGV. This CDR3 spans 15 amino acids. The V gene end was trimmed by 5 bases and the J gene end by 3 bases; junction bases not matched to a gene: 10. The CDR3 loop reads CASSTVRTRGYEQYF. CDR3 nucleotides: TGTGCCAGCAGCACTGTTCGGACTAGGGGCTACGAGCAGTACTTC.

The chain has TRBV6-4 and TRBJ2-3, with TRBD2 matching over 7 bases. Germline assignment: CDR1 MRHNA and CDR2 SNTAGT. This CDR3 contains 13 residues. The J segment lost 2 bases and the V segment lost 6 bases, leaving 2 bases of the junction unmatched. The CDR3 DNA reads TGTGCCAGCAGGGGAGGGACCACAGATACGCAGTATTTT. Residues: CASRGGTTDTQYF.

The chain joins TRBV14 to TRBJ2-1; 8 bases match TRBD2. In germline, CDR1 is SGHDN, CDR2 FVKESK. Trimming cost V 4 bases and J 4 bases; bases outside gene matches: 3. The CDR3 contains 14 residues. This CDR3 reads CASSLAGLYNEQFF. CDR3 bases: TGTGCCAGCAGCCTAGCGGGACTTTACAATGAGCAGTTCTTC.